These 6 T cell receptor beta chains originate from one sample sequenced in a study of shared clonotypes between healthy human individuals. Using immunoSEQ multiplex PCR, the repertoire was profiled, and TCRdb retains in-frame clones only, with some absent. The table includes approximately 810,000 clones, 85% to 95% detected once. Naive CD8 cells were CD45RO-negative, positively selected for CCR7, excluding terminally differentiated effector memory CD45RA+ cells. Material: naive CD8+ T cells sorted from blood. All receptors derive from a man younger than 45 in good health.

Concerning this clone itself: Other DNA sequences within the sample encode an identical CDR3. The chain carries TRBV19 and TRBJ2-7; no definite D call. Germline values: CDR1 LNHDA, CDR2 SQIVND (reference sequence). The CDR3 totals 13 residues. Trimming shortened V by 3 bases and J by 2 bases, and 8 bases separated the two germline ends. The CDR3 sequence: CASSIASAYEQYF. For the CDR3, the DNA is TGTGCCAGTAGTATCGCGTCAGCCTACGAGCAGTACTTC.

CDR3 in amino acids: CASSLPGLAGGFNEQFF. The CDR3 DNA reads TGTGCCAGCTCACTGCCGGGACTAGCGGGAGGTTTCAATGAGCAGTTCTTC. V is TRBV18 and J is TRBJ2-1, with 15 nucleotides matching TRBD2. The CDR3 consists of 17 residues. The germline CDR1 and CDR2 sequences are KGHSH and LQKENI. Trimming cost V 4 bases and J 6 bases; bases outside gene matches: 7.

V is TRBV4-2 and J is TRBJ2-5; TRBD2 matches 11 bases. In germline, CDR1 is LGHNA, CDR2 YNFKEQ. The CDR3 is made up of 23 amino acids. The V segment lost 0 bases and the J segment 2 bases; nucleotides outside the gene matches: 23. The chain's CDR3 is CASSQDSTSGTLTLYSAQETQYF. The CDR3, as DNA: TGTGCCAGCAGCCAAGACTCGACTAGCGGGACTCTGACTCTGTACTCTGCACAAGAGACCCAGTACTTC.

This clone was detected only once. The V call is TRBV19, the J call TRBJ2-1, with TRBD2 identical over 14 bases. The CDR3 loop spans 17 amino acids. The germline V gene has CDR1 LNHDA and CDR2 SQIVND (reference sequence). Trimming took 6 bases from V and 0 from J; bases not matched to a gene: 4. CDR3: CASSPTSGRDSYNEQFF. CDR3 nucleotide sequence: TGTGCCAGTAGCCCGACTAGCGGGAGGGACTCCTACAATGAGCAGTTCTTC. Full variable domain (rest looked up from reference TRBV19 and TRBJ2-1): DGGITQSPKYLFRKEGQNVTLSCEQNLNHDAMYWYRQDPGQGLRLIYYSQIVNDFQKGDIAEGYSVSREKKESFPLTVTSAQKNPTAFYLCASSPTSGRDSYNEQFFGPGTRLTVL.

CDR3 in amino acids: CASSYYLGANTEAFF. CDR3 in DNA: TGTGCCAGCAGCTACTACCTCGGGGCGAACACTGAAGCTTTCTTT. V usage is TRBV7-9 and J usage is TRBJ1-1; perhaps TRBD1 as D (5 bases). The CDR3 runs to 15 residues. Germline V gene sequence: CDR1 SEHNR, CDR2 FQNEAQ (reference sequence). V was cut by 4 bases and J by 1 base, with 13 bases left in between.

This clone was picked up one time. The chain couples TRBV6-1 to TRBJ1-3; 9 bases agree with TRBD1. Germline values: CDR1 MNHNS, CDR2 SASEGT. The V gene end was trimmed by 7 bases and the J gene end by 6 bases; junction bases not matched to a gene: 10. The CDR3 covers 15 residues. CDR3 coding DNA: TGTGCCAGCAAACAGAGACAGGGGGACGAAAACACCATATATTTT. Its translation is CASKQRQGDENTIYF.